This TCR beta chain was found in a study of blood T cell repertoires in COVID-19. Study-wide context: The United States, Italy and Spain provided the acute and convalescent COVID-19 samples. PBMCs, B-cell-depleted T cells, or T cells provided the cDNA or gDNA that made up the material.

In the study's own analysis: Amplification of reference gene primers was used by the study to estimate nucleated cell counts. Sequencing used immunoSEQ multiplex PCR; TCRdb keeps in-frame clones, though not all of them. From that table come the V and J calls and clone size; the DNA was used to work out D and trimming. Of more than 110,000 clones listed, roughly four fifths are singletons. Germline values: CDR1 LGHNA, CDR2 YNFKEQ. J was trimmed by 1 base and V by 2 bases; bases with no gene match: 12. The CDR3 extends over 20 amino acids. This sequence was found in a human donor in a cohort sampled during active COVID-19. Sequencing used peripheral blood. This sequence joins TRBV4-2 and TRBJ2-6; TRBD1 matches at 9 bases. CDR3 sequence reads: CASSQHPAGTGTSGANVLTF. The CDR3 region has the DNA TGTGCCAGCAGCCAACACCCGGCCGGGACAGGGACATCTGGGGCCAACGTCCTGACTTTC.